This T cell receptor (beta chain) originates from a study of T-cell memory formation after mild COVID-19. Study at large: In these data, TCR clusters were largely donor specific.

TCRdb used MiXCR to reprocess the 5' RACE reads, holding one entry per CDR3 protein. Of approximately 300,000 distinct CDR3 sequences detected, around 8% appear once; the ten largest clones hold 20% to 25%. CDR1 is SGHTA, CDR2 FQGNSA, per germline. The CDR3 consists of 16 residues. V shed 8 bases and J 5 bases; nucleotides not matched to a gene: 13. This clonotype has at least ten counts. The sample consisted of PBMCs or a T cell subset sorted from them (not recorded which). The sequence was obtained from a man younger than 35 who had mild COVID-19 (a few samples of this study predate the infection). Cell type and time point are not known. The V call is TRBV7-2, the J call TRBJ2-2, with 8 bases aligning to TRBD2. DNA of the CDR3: TGTGCCAGCTTGTCCCAGGCGGGGGGTGAAACCGGGGAGCTGTTTTTT. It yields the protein CASLSQAGGETGELFF.